Shown below are 6 T cell receptor beta chains from a single sample sequenced in a study of T cell responses to AZD1222 COVID-19 vaccine. Libraries were prepared by immunoSEQ multiplex PCR; TCRdb keeps only in-frame clonotypes and omits some of them. The sample holds about 120,000 clones, around nine tenths seen once. This material consisted of peripheral blood, taken on day 0 of AZD1222 vaccination. The receptor source for this set is an adult in good health.

The gene calls are TRBV5-1 and TRBJ1-4; 9 bases align to TRBD1. J gave up 8 bases and V 4 bases, and 15 bases lay outside the gene matches. This CDR3 contains 17 residues. CDR1 and CDR2 from the germline V gene are SGHRS and YFSETQ. CDR3 loop: CASSPGQGIGLGEKLFF. In DNA, the CDR3 is TGCGCCAGCAGCCCGGGACAGGGAATAGGGTTGGGCGAAAAACTGTTTTTT. Drawing the rest from reference TRBV5-1 and TRBJ1-4, the complete variable domain is KAGVTQTPRYLIKTRGQQVTLSCSPISGHRSVSWYQQTPGQGLQFLFEYFSETQRNKGNFPGRFSGRQFSNSRSEMNVSTLELGDSALYLCASSPGQGIGLGEKLFFGSGTQLSVL.

In regard to this clone: Different DNA sequences within this sample yield the same CDR3. V gene TRBV15 combines with J gene TRBJ2-7, with D possibly TRBD1 on 5 matching bases. V was shortened by 0 bases and J by 2 bases, with 11 bases between the two germline ends. The germline gives CDR1 LNHNV, CDR2 YYDKDF (reference sequence). The CDR3 length is 15 residues. CDR3 in amino acids: CATSRDWGSPYEQYF. In DNA form, the CDR3 reads TGTGCCACCAGCAGAGATTGGGGCAGCCCCTACGAGCAGTACTTC.

The chain combines TRBV3-1 (or the pseudogene TRBV3-2) with TRBJ1-2, with D tentatively TRBD1 (5 bases). The CDR3 runs to 14 residues. In germline, CDR1 is LGHDT, CDR2 YNNKEL (reference sequence). V lost 0 bases, J lost 8 bases, and 13 bases lay in between. The CDR3 protein is CASSQEGLGRGYTF. The DNA of the CDR3 is TGTGCCAGCAGCCAAGAAGGTTTGGGGCGAGGCTACACCTTC.

The J gene is TRBJ1-1, the V gene TRBV6-2 or TRBV6-3; 7 bases map to TRBD1. Germline V lookup: CDR1 MNHEY, CDR2 SVGEGT. The CDR3 runs to 15 residues. V shed 5 bases, J shed 0 bases, and the junction held 6 bases outside the gene matches. Here the CDR3 DNA reads TGTGCCAGCAGTGATACAGGGGTTATGAACACTGAAGCTTTCTTT. Its translation: CASSDTGVMNTEAFF.

J is TRBJ1-4 and V is TRBV28; D gene unclear. The length of the CDR3 is 13 residues. Trimming shortened V by 11 bases and J by 4 bases, and 14 bases separated the two germline ends. Germline CDR1 and CDR2: MDHEN and SYDVKM. The CDR3 region is CARGWMINEKLFF. The CDR3 bases are TGTGCCCGTGGGTGGATGATTAATGAAAAACTGTTTTTT.

This sequence joins TRBV6-5 and TRBJ2-3; 7 nucleotides match TRBD1. Germline V gene data show CDR1 as MNHEY and CDR2 as SVGAGI. This CDR3 has 14 residues. After removal of 3 bases from V and 7 bases from J, the junction contained 7 bases not matched to a gene. This chain's CDR3 is CASSYEQGVNTQYF. CDR3 DNA: TGTGCCAGCAGTTATGAGCAGGGGGTAAATACGCAGTATTTT.